One sample yielded the 26 T cell receptor beta chains listed below, sequenced in a study of graft-versus-host responses after intestinal transplantation. Assay: immunoSEQ multiplex PCR; the TCRdb copy retains only in-frame clones and omits some. The sample includes roughly 80,000 clones, approximately 92% seen only once; the top ten take under 0.85%. The sample here was PBMCs, taken 98 days after intestinal transplantation. Receptors were obtained from a human patient who received an intestinal transplant, so some T cells may come from the graft donor.

The chain is built from TRBV4-1 and TRBJ2-1; D is unclear. The CDR3 runs 17 residues. From germline, CDR1 is MGHRA and CDR2 YSYEKL. V was shortened by 4 bases and J by 8 bases, with 24 bases between the two germline ends. The CDR3 here is CASSPTIILPTIDEQFF. CDR3 bases: TGCGCCAGCAGCCCGACCATCATCCTCCCCACAATTGATGAGCAGTTCTTC.

Only a few counts were recorded for this clone. The rearrangement links TRBV5-5 to TRBJ1-1; TRBD1 is a possible D gene (5 bases). This CDR3 spans 14 amino acids. Trimming cost V 7 bases and J 2 bases, with 15 bases left between them. Germline V lookup: CDR1 SGHKS, CDR2 YYEKEE (reference sequence). The CDR3 protein is CASGFDGGNTEAFF. As DNA, the CDR3 is TGTGCCAGCGGGTTTGACGGGGGTAACACTGAAGCTTTCTTT. The entire variable domain, with the rest obtained from reference TRBV5-5 and TRBJ1-1, is as follows: DAGVTQSPTHLIKTRGQQVTLRCSPISGHKSVSWYQQVLGQGPQFIFQYYEKEERGRGNFPDRFSARQFPNYSSELNVNALLLGDSALYLCASGFDGGNTEAFFGQGTRLTVV.

The rearrangement joins TRBV5-4 to TRBJ1-2; D possibly corresponds to TRBD1 (5 bases). Germline V gene sequence: CDR1 SGHNT, CDR2 YYREEE (reference sequence). The V gene lost 0 bases and the J gene lost 4 bases, with 10 bases spanning the gap. This CDR3 is built from 14 residues. Here the CDR3 DNA reads TGTGCCAGCAGCTTGGTTCGGGGGACCTATGGCTACACCTTC. Protein: CASSLVRGTYGYTF.

The chain carries TRBV18 and TRBJ1-3; 7 bases match TRBD1. The junction had 5 bases not matched to a gene; V was cut back by 3 bases and J by 0 bases. CDR1 KGHSH and CDR2 LQKENI come from the germline V gene. CDR3 length: 16 amino acids. CDR3 sequence reads: CASSPYRGPSGNTIYF. The CDR3 DNA is TGTGCCAGCTCACCTTACAGGGGCCCCTCTGGAAACACCATATATTTT.

V and J are TRBV28 and TRBJ2-1; D is possibly TRBD1 or TRBD2 (6 bases each). The CDR3 covers 16 residues. Germline V gene lookup returns CDR1 MDHEN and CDR2 SYDVKM. V lost 3 bases to trimming and J lost 0 bases, with 12 bases between them. CDR3 bases: TGTGCCAGCAGTTTGGAGGGGGGACTCTCCTACAATGAGCAGTTCTTC. Its translation is CASSLEGGLSYNEQFF.

DNA of the CDR3: TGTGCCAGCAGCGTAGGGGTCCGAGGCCCTCATCATTTT. This gives the protein CASSVGVRGPHHF. This chain joins TRBV9 and TRBJ1-5; D unclear. The V end lost 0 bases, the J end lost 16 bases, and 17 bases lay between the germline ends. Germline loops: CDR1 SGDLS, CDR2 YYNGEE. This CDR3 is built from 13 residues.

This clone has more than one count but fewer than ten. This chain connects TRBV27 to TRBJ2-1; TRBD2 matches 8 bases. CDR1 is MNHEY and CDR2 is SMNVEV in the germline V gene (reference sequence). V lost 5 bases and J lost 8; bases outside the gene matches: 8. This CDR3 spans 14 amino acids. CDR3 DNA sequence: TGTGCCAGCAGTCTAGTCGGGGGGGGCCATGAGCAGTTCTTC. It encodes CASSLVGGGHEQFF.

This chain connects TRBV6-5 to TRBJ2-7, with 11 bases fitting TRBD1. This CDR3 region has 14 residues. V gave up 8 bases and J gave up 5 bases; unmatched junction bases: 8. CDR1 MNHEY and CDR2 SVGAGI come from the germline V gene. CDR3 nucleotides: TGTGCCAGCCCTGGACAGGGGGCGAGCCACGAGCAGTACTTC. This translates into CASPGQGASHEQYF.

This clone was detected only a few times. V and J are TRBV7-2 and TRBJ1-2, with TRBD1 matching over 7 bases. CDR1 SGHTA and CDR2 FQGNSA come from the germline V gene. The length of the CDR3 is 14 residues. J lost 2 bases, V lost 6 bases, and 6 bases had no gene match. CDR3 nucleotide sequence: TGTGCCAGCAGGCGGGACAGACGAAACTATGGCTACACCTTC. This encodes CASRRDRRNYGYTF.

In this sample, this clone turned up once. The chain employs TRBV27 and TRBJ2-1, with 10 bases matching TRBD2. The V gene end was trimmed by 6 bases and the J gene end by 7 bases; junction bases not matched to a gene: 30. Germline V lookup: CDR1 MNHEY, CDR2 SMNVEV (reference sequence). This CDR3 comprises 22 residues. Here the CDR3 reads CASSPAPPQGLTRLAGRNEQFF. The CDR3 DNA follows: TGTGCCAGCAGCCCTGCCCCCCCACAGGGCTTGACCCGACTAGCGGGCCGAAATGAGCAGTTCTTC.

This chain links TRBV7-2 with TRBJ1-1; a weak D match, TRBD1 (5 bases). Germline V gene sequence: CDR1 SGHTA, CDR2 FQGNSA. V was pared by 4 bases and J by 1 base, with 13 bases between. The CDR3 is 15 residues long. The CDR3 nucleotides are TGTGCCAGCAGCTACCCGGGACTGAGGAACACTGAAGCTTTCTTT. Its protein product is CASSYPGLRNTEAFF.

The V gene is TRBV18, the J gene TRBJ2-7; D gene unclear. The CDR3 runs to 13 residues. The germline V gene has CDR1 KGHSH and CDR2 LQKENI. V was clipped by 5 bases and J by 6 bases, with 14 bases between them. As DNA, the CDR3 is TGTGCCAGCTCATATGGGAAAAACTCCGAGCAGTACTTC. Translated: CASSYGKNSEQYF.

This CDR3 reads CASTPGQGAGELFF. The CDR3 nucleotides are TGCGCCAGCACCCCGGGACAGGGAGCCGGGGAGCTGTTTTTT. The V and J genes are TRBV5-1 and TRBJ2-2; 9 nucleotides line up with TRBD1. CDR3 size: 14 residues. V was pared by 6 bases and J by 6 bases, with 6 bases of the junction left unmatched. The germline V gene encodes CDR1 SGHRS and CDR2 YFSETQ. The full variable domain, completed using reference TRBV5-1 and TRBJ2-2, is KAGVTQTPRYLIKTRGQQVTLSCSPISGHRSVSWYQQTPGQGLQFLFEYFSETQRNKGNFPGRFSGRQFSNSRSEMNVSTLELGDSALYLCASTPGQGAGELFFGEGSRLTVL.

The V and J genes are TRBV9 and TRBJ2-6; 14 nucleotides match TRBD2. CDR1 is SGDLS and CDR2 is YYNGEE in the germline V gene. CDR3 length equals 20 residues. Unmatched junction bases numbered 8, after V lost 3 bases and J lost 0 bases. The CDR3: CASSARTSGGPNSGANVLTF. Here the CDR3 DNA reads TGTGCCAGCAGCGCCCGGACTAGCGGGGGGCCTAACTCTGGGGCCAACGTCCTGACTTTC.

The rearrangement links TRBV5-4 to TRBJ2-2; TRBD1 might be the D (6 bases). V was trimmed by 0 bases and J by 6 bases, leaving 6 bases between them. The germline CDR1 and CDR2 sequences are SGHNT and YYREEE (reference sequence). This CDR3 is 13 amino acids long. The CDR3 DNA reads TGTGCCAGCAGCTTGGGGACAGCCGGGGAGCTGTTTTTT. This sequence encodes CASSLGTAGELFF. Drawing the rest from reference TRBV5-4 and TRBJ2-2, the complete variable domain is ETGVTQSPTHLIKTRGQQVTLRCSSQSGHNTVSWYQQALGQGPQFIFQYYREEENGRGNFPPRFSGLQFPNYSSELNVNALELDDSALYLCASSLGTAGELFFGEGSRLTVL.

As regards this clone: One end of the junction does not line up with germline, which may come from a read error. The genes are TRBV2 and TRBJ1-1; no clear D. This CDR3 region has 11 residues. Germline values: CDR1 SNHLY, CDR2 FYNNEI. CDR3 DNA: TGTGCCCGCAGTACTGGAGGTGAAGCTTTCTTT. Its protein product is CARSTGGEAFF.

The chain is built from TRBV5-1 and TRBJ2-1; 16 bases align to TRBD2. The CDR3 loop spans 16 amino acids. Germline V gives CDR1 SGHRS, CDR2 YFSETQ. The J segment lost 6 bases and the V segment lost 4 bases, leaving 4 bases of the junction unmatched. The CDR3, as DNA: TGCGCCAGCAGCGCCGGGACTAGCGGGAGGGCCAATGAGCAGTTCTTC. It encodes CASSAGTSGRANEQFF.

The gene calls are TRBV19 and TRBJ2-1, with D perhaps assigned TRBD1 or TRBD2 (5 bases each). Germline V gene sequence: CDR1 LNHDA, CDR2 SQIVND (reference sequence). The CDR3 totals 13 residues. Trimming pared 10 bases from V and 0 bases from J, leaving 10 bases between. The CDR3 DNA reads as TGTGCCACGGGACGGCGCTCCTACAATGAGCAGTTCTTC. Its protein is CATGRRSYNEQFF. Based on the CDR3 plus reference TRBV19 and TRBJ2-1, the full variable domain is DGGITQSPKYLFRKEGQNVTLSCEQNLNHDAMYWYRQDPGQGLRLIYYSQIVNDFQKGDIAEGYSVSREKKESFPLTVTSAQKNPTAFYLCATGRRSYNEQFFGPGTRLTVL.

The V call is TRBV11-3, the J call TRBJ2-7, with D possibly matching TRBD1 (6 bases). Per germline, CDR1 SGHNT and CDR2 YENEEA. Trimming removed 3 bases at V and 0 bases at J, with 18 bases between. The CDR3 length is 17 residues. The CDR3 nucleotides read TGTGCCAGCAGCTTGGGCCCCAACAGGGTCCTCTCCTACGAGCAGTACTTC. Its translation is CASSLGPNRVLSYEQYF.

The V and J genes are TRBV15 and TRBJ2-3; 9 positions match TRBD2. After removal of 3 bases from V and 6 bases from J, the junction contained 10 bases not matched to a gene. The CDR3 is 16 residues long. Germline CDR1 and CDR2: LNHNV and YYDKDF (reference sequence). In DNA, the CDR3 is TGTGCCACCAGCAGGTCTGCGGGGGGGCTAGCGGATACGCAGTATTTT. It translates to CATSRSAGGLADTQYF.

The chain has TRBV9 and TRBJ1-6; D ambiguous. From germline, CDR1 is SGDLS and CDR2 YYNGEE. Trimming pared 0 bases from V and 7 bases from J, leaving 8 bases between. The CDR3 is 14 residues long. CDR3 amino acids: CASSVAGGNSPLHF. The CDR3 DNA reads TGTGCCAGCAGCGTAGCGGGAGGGAATTCACCCCTCCACTTT.

This chain connects TRBV29-1 to TRBJ1-5; possible D gene TRBD1, 5 bases. Per germline, CDR1 SQVTM and CDR2 ANQGSEA. The CDR3 loop spans 13 amino acids. Trimming pared 4 bases from V and 7 bases from J, leaving 14 bases between. The CDR3 bases are TGCAGCGTTGGGGGGGGTATAGGCCAGCCCCAGCATTTT. This sequence encodes CSVGGGIGQPQHF. Based on the CDR3 plus reference TRBV29-1 and TRBJ1-5, the full variable domain is SAVISQKPSRDICQRGTSLTIQCQVDSQVTMMFWYRQQPGQSLTLIATANQGSEATYESGFVIDKFPISRPNLTFSTLTVSNMSPEDSSIYLCSVGGGIGQPQHFGDGTRLSIL.

The chain carries TRBV6-5 and TRBJ1-2; 10 positions agree with TRBD1. Unmatched junction bases numbered 6, after V lost 2 bases and J lost 9 bases. The CDR3 length is 14 residues. Germline CDR1 MNHEY, CDR2 SVGAGI. For the CDR3, the DNA is TGTGCCAGCAGTTACGGGACAGGGGTCGAGCGCTACACCTTC. Its protein is CASSYGTGVERYTF.

The chain's CDR3 is CASTIISDSGALHF. CDR3 coding DNA: TGTGCCAGCACCATAATTTCCGATTCGGGGGCCCTCCACTTT. The chain links TRBV11-1 to TRBJ1-6; possible D gene TRBD1, 5 bases. The germline CDR1 and CDR2 sequences are SGHAT and FQDESV (reference sequence). The CDR3 runs to 14 residues. The V and J ends lost 7 bases and 14 bases respectively, with 21 bases between them.

The chain is built from TRBV4-2 and TRBJ2-1; 9 bases agree with TRBD1. Germline-derived CDR1 and CDR2 are LGHNA and YNFKEQ. V trimming: 5 bases; J trimming: 8 bases; junction bases outside the gene matches: 10. This CDR3 contains 15 residues. This CDR3 is CASSARDRALDEQFF. CDR3 sequence (DNA): TGTGCCAGCAGCGCTCGGGACAGGGCACTCGATGAGCAGTTCTTC.

This clone occurred once. The V gene is TRBV27, the J gene TRBJ1-2, with D possibly matching TRBD1 (6 bases). Germline V CDR1 and CDR2: MNHEY, SMNVEV (reference sequence). Deletions cut 8 bases from V and 7 bases from J, with 20 bases between. The CDR3 length is 14 residues. CDR3 sequence (DNA): TGTGCCAGCGGAGTACAGGGCACCCTCGGTGGCTACACCTTC. It codes for CASGVQGTLGGYTF.